Following are 18 T cell receptor beta chains from one sample sequenced in a study of T-cell memory formation after mild COVID-19. MiXCR was run by TCRdb on the 5' RACE reads, yielding one entry per CDR3 protein. The sample includes about 610,000 distinct CDR3 sequences, around a sixth of them seen just once. Source material: PBMCs or a T cell subset sorted from them (not recorded which). These receptors all come from an adult woman who had mild COVID-19 (a few samples of this study predate the infection). Cell type and time point are not known.

This clonotype was counted a few times. The conserved phenylalanine or tryptophan normally closing the CDR3 is absent here, so this likely arose from a read error. V usage is TRBV7-2 and J usage is TRBJ1-6; D is ambiguous. Per germline, CDR1 SGHTA and CDR2 FQGNSA. The CDR3 sequence is 16 residues long. Trimming took 1 base from V and 2 from J, leaving 9 bases between them. CDR3 in DNA: TGTGCCAGCAGCTTAGACGGGAGTCCCTATAATTCACCCCTCCACTGT. Its protein product is CASSLDGSPYNSPLHC.

This clonotype appeared a few times. This rearrangement joins TRBV7-8 to TRBJ2-1; 15 bases are shared with TRBD2. Trimming removed 5 bases from V and 4 bases from J; junction bases left unmatched: 15. Per germline, CDR1 SGHVS and CDR2 FQNEAQ. The CDR3 covers 20 residues. CDR3 sequence: CASSARTSGGAKSYYNEQFF. CDR3 DNA sequence: TGTGCCAGCAGCGCCCGGACTAGCGGGGGGGCCAAGTCCTATTACAATGAGCAGTTCTTC.

The chain joins TRBV20-1 to TRBJ2-1; 8 positions agree with TRBD2. Germline V CDR1 and CDR2: DFQATT, SNEGSKA (reference sequence). CDR3 length equals 15 residues. With V trimmed by 0 bases and J by 3 bases, 4 bases remained unmatched. CDR3 sequence: CSARDPLAVYNEQFF. DNA for the CDR3: TGCAGTGCTAGAGATCCACTAGCGGTCTACAATGAGCAGTTCTTC.

This clonotype appeared a few times. The chain is built from TRBV10-3 and TRBJ2-1; 8 bases are shared with TRBD2. V lost 3 bases and J lost 1; bases outside the gene matches: 8. The CDR3 is 17 amino acids. CDR1 is ENHRY, CDR2 SYGVKD, per germline. The CDR3 region has the DNA TGTGCCATCAGTGACCGCGGACTAGCCGAGTCCTACAATGAGCAGTTCTTC. Its protein is CAISDRGLAESYNEQFF.

At least ten counts were recorded for this clonotype. The gene calls are TRBV18 and TRBJ2-2, with 7 nucleotides matching TRBD1. The CDR3 consists of 15 residues. Unmatched junction bases numbered 2, after V lost 1 base and J lost 3 bases. CDR1 is KGHSH, CDR2 LQKENI, per germline. CDR3 DNA: TGTGCCAGCTCACCACGTCAGGGGGACACCGGGGAGCTGTTTTTT. This codes for CASSPRQGDTGELFF.

The genes are TRBV6-5 and TRBJ2-1, with D possibly being TRBD2 (5 bases). V was shortened by 0 bases and J by 4 bases, with 10 bases between the two germline ends. From germline, CDR1 is MNHEY and CDR2 SVGAGI. The CDR3 totals 15 residues. CDR3 coding DNA: TGTGCCAGCAGTTACTCTCGGGGTTTGTACAATGAGCAGTTCTTC. Encoded protein: CASSYSRGLYNEQFF.

The rearrangement joins TRBV4-1 to TRBJ2-5; 9 nucleotides match TRBD2. Germline-derived CDR1 and CDR2 are MGHRA and YSYEKL. Germline trimming cut 4 bases from V and 1 base from J; bases unmatched to any gene: 7. The CDR3 spans 16 residues. CDR3 DNA sequence: TGCGCCAGCAGCCGAGGGGAGCGGGGGGTCCAAGAGACCCAGTACTTC. Its translation: CASSRGERGVQETQYF.

The chain couples TRBV6-5 to TRBJ2-3; a weak D match, TRBD2 (6 bases). V lost 8 bases to trimming and J lost 5 bases, with 20 bases between them. CDR1 is MNHEY, CDR2 SVGAGI, per germline. The CDR3 length is 15 residues. DNA for the CDR3: TGTGCCAGCGCACTCCTAACGGGAGCGGGAGATACGCAGTATTTT. The encoded protein is CASALLTGAGDTQYF.

CDR3 protein: CASMPQGSGNTIYF. CDR3 nucleotide sequence: TGTGCCAGCATGCCCCAGGGTTCTGGAAACACCATATATTTT. This rearrangement joins TRBV2 to TRBJ1-3; perhaps TRBD1 as D (5 bases). Germline V gene lookup returns CDR1 SNHLY and CDR2 FYNNEI. V shed 7 bases and J shed 1 base, with 11 bases lying between them. The CDR3 sequence is 14 residues long.

This clonotype was recorded a few times. The chain is built from TRBV5-1 and TRBJ1-6; D not certain. With 5 bases removed from V and 5 bases from J, the gap between germline ends came to 11 bases. This CDR3 has 14 residues. The germline gives CDR1 SGHRS, CDR2 YFSETQ. The chain's CDR3 is CASSGTSNNSPLHF. The CDR3 DNA reads TGCGCCAGCAGTGGAACGTCAAATAATTCACCCCTCCACTTT.

The chain recombines TRBV7-9 with TRBJ1-6, with TRBD1 identical over 7 bases. The V segment lost 8 bases and the J segment 7 bases; nucleotides outside the gene matches: 11. The germline CDR1 and CDR2 sequences are SEHNR and FQNEAQ (reference sequence). This CDR3 has 15 amino acids. The CDR3 bases are TGTGCCAGCTCCTACTTTACAGGGGCCAATTCACCCCTCCACTTT. This encodes CASSYFTGANSPLHF.

This clonotype was detected only a few times. V usage is TRBV6-5 and J usage is TRBJ2-1; 8 nucleotides align to TRBD2. Germline V lookup: CDR1 MNHEY, CDR2 SVGAGI. The CDR3 loop spans 16 amino acids. Trimming took 6 bases from V and 0 from J; bases not matched to a gene: 7. As DNA, the CDR3 is TGTGCCAGCAGCAGCGGGAGTCGGGGCTCCTACAATGAGCAGTTCTTC. Translating it yields CASSSGSRGSYNEQFF.

V gene TRBV4-2 combines with J gene TRBJ2-1; 14 nucleotides align to TRBD2. Germline V gene data show CDR1 as LGHNA and CDR2 as YNFKEQ. V shed 4 bases, J shed 7 bases, and the junction held 12 bases outside the gene matches. The length of the CDR3 is 18 residues. The CDR3 reads CASSRGLAGGLGMNEQFF. In nucleotides, the CDR3 is TGTGCCAGCAGCCGAGGACTAGCGGGGGGCCTCGGGATGAATGAGCAGTTCTTC.

This clonotype showed up just a few times. This chain links TRBV7-8 with TRBJ2-7; D is undetermined. The CDR3 sequence is 15 residues long. The germline V and J ends were trimmed by 0 bases and 4 bases, with 13 bases remaining between them. Germline CDR1 reads SGHVS; CDR2 reads FQNEAQ. The CDR3 loop reads CASSLAFNSVYEQYF. The CDR3 DNA is TGTGCCAGCAGCTTAGCCTTCAATTCGGTTTACGAGCAGTACTTC.

This clonotype has a count of ten or more. The chain recombines TRBV12-3 or TRBV12-4 with TRBJ2-1; 7 bases are shared with TRBD2. The CDR3 is 14 residues long. V was clipped by 1 base and J by 5 bases; unmatched bases: 2. The CDR3 coding sequence is TGTGCCAGCAGTTTAGTGGGGGGGAACAATGAGCAGTTCTTC. It codes for CASSLVGGNNEQFF.

The J gene is TRBJ2-7, the V gene TRBV10-3; D is perhaps TRBD2 (5 bases). With 0 bases removed from V and 0 bases from J, the gap between germline ends came to 12 bases. Germline CDR1 and CDR2: ENHRY and SYGVKD. This CDR3 has 16 amino acids. CDR3 DNA sequence: TGTGCCATCAGTGAGTCATATAAAGGGAGCTCCTACGAGCAGTACTTC. Translation gives CAISESYKGSSYEQYF.

This clonotype has more than one count but fewer than ten. The chain combines TRBV4-2 with TRBJ2-5; D is unresolved. The V end lost 3 bases, the J end lost 2 bases, and 13 bases lay between the germline ends. The germline gives CDR1 LGHNA, CDR2 YNFKEQ. This CDR3 contains 15 residues. CDR3 coding DNA: TGTGCCAGCAGCCAGACCTGGACGGAGCAAGAGACCCAGTACTTC. Translation gives CASSQTWTEQETQYF.

Comment on this clonotype: The junction does not match germline at one end; this may be a read error. The rearrangement joins TRBV23-1 to TRBJ2-1; 7 positions match TRBD1. TRBV23-1 is marked as an open reading frame, function uncertain. This CDR3 contains 13 residues. CDR3 in amino acids: CAISGDSNNEQFF. The CDR3 nucleotides are TGCGCCATCAGTGGGGACAGCAACAATGAGCAGTTCTTC.